This T cell receptor (beta chain) emerged from a study of glioma-infiltrating T cells after dendritic cell vaccination. Study as a whole: Dendritic cell vaccination trial patients had either newly diagnosed or recurrent glioblastoma. General observations from the study: TCR clonality showed no direct relationship with survival.

The immunoSEQ assay amplified TCRB CDR3 from up to about 2 ug DNA. Only in-frame clones appear in the TCRdb table, and some are missing; sequencing was by immunoSEQ multiplex PCR. The sample holds over 90,000 clones, around 80% seen once. The time point here: after dendritic cell vaccination, including at tumor progression/relapse. Only patients with spare fresh-frozen tumor and over two years of follow-up were included. Trimming removed 6 bases at V and 5 bases at J, with 14 bases between. Germline CDR1 is MNHNS and CDR2 is SASEGT. The CDR3 length is 13 residues. Details on this clone: The antigen is undetermined.

The sample consisted of blood, taken after dendritic cell vaccination. V usage is TRBV6-1 and J usage is TRBJ2-7, with D possibly TRBD2 on 5 matching bases. This TCR was recovered from a human donor with glioblastoma. The CDR3 DNA follows: TGTGCCAGCAGCCGGGAAGTGTCCCACGAGCAGTACTTC. This encodes CASSREVSHEQYF.